This TCR beta chain was obtained from a study of cytomegalovirus exposure and HLA in healthy donors. Study-wide background: A subsequent analysis reported that the 120 validation repertoires were produced on the same platform that had also been used for the 550 to 750 first-cohort repertoires. General study findings and limits: Across donors, most TCRs were seen rarely, yet some public ones were widespread. Under in vitro conditions, a few CMV-associated chains were confirmed as specific for CMV antigens.

As for this clone: As yet, its antigen is unknown. At the DNA level, this CDR3 is encoded by other sequences in the same sample as well.

TCRdb keeps only in-frame clones here, not all; method: immunoSEQ multiplex PCR. The table records roughly 330,000 clones, 87% of them present only once. Germline CDR1 and CDR2: SGDLS and YYNGEE. The CDR3 is made up of 14 amino acids. V was trimmed by 0 bases and J by 2 bases, leaving 8 bases between them. What was sequenced was PBMCs. This chain joins TRBV9 and TRBJ1-1; D not resolved. The source of this sequence is a woman under 40 in good health and CMV-seropositive. The chain's CDR3 is CASSVGGINTEAFF. The CDR3 DNA reads TGTGCCAGCAGCGTAGGTGGCATCAACACTGAAGCTTTCTTT.